The 5 T cell receptor beta chains listed next were all sequenced from one sample in a study of regulatory T cells in long-lasting Graves disease. The time point here: newly diagnosed GD, antithyroid drugs for less than 3 months. PBMC-extracted RNA yielded the TCR library. Construction of TCR beta libraries relied on iRepertoire HTBI primers and on Arm-PCR targeting CDR3 regions. TCRdb processed the multiplex PCR reads anew with MiXCR; each CDR3 protein has one entry. The sample records about 330,000 distinct CDR3 sequences, around 15% being singletons. In addition, the sample was reused for a study of T cells in Graves' hyperthyroidism and ophthalmopathy.

The sample consisted of peripheral blood mononuclear cells (PBMCs), taken at new diagnosis, from a patient treated with antithyroid drugs. The receptors stem from a woman younger than 30 with Graves disease.

The V gene is TRBV18, the J gene TRBJ1-6, with D tentatively TRBD1 (5 bases). V shed 1 base and J shed 0 bases, with 10 bases lying between them. Germline assignment: CDR1 KGHSH and CDR2 LQKENI. This CDR3 is built from 17 residues. In DNA, the CDR3 is TGTGCCAGCTCACCACTGGGGCAGAGCTCCTATAATTCACCCCTCCACTTT. Protein: CASSPLGQSSYNSPLHF.

This clonotype was seen at least ten times. This rearrangement joins TRBV29-1 to TRBJ2-1; 13 positions agree with TRBD2. CDR1 and CDR2 from the germline V gene are SQVTM and ANQGSEA. The CDR3 is made up of 16 amino acids. V was clipped by 4 bases and J by 6 bases; unmatched bases: 9. The CDR3 bases are TGCAGCGTTGCGTTCCGGGGACTAGCGGGGATCAATGAGCAGTTCTTC. Its translation: CSVAFRGLAGINEQFF.

This clonotype was seen more than once but under ten times. The chain has TRBV7-9 and TRBJ2-1, with 8 bases identical to TRBD2. The trim removed 5 bases at V and 6 bases at J, leaving 12 bases unmatched. The CDR3 is 16 amino acids. The V gene's germline CDR1 is SEHNR and CDR2 FQNEAQ (reference sequence). CDR3 bases: TGTGCCAGCAGCACAGAAGCCGGGACTAGTCGCAATGAGCAGTTCTTC. It yields the protein CASSTEAGTSRNEQFF.

This clonotype was seen ten or more times. This chain uses TRBV18 with TRBJ2-7; a possible D gene is TRBD1 (5 bases). Germline-derived CDR1 and CDR2 are KGHSH and LQKENI. Trimming left V 1 base short and J 2 bases short, with 9 bases between. The CDR3 extends over 14 amino acids. The CDR3 loop reads CASSPQGPPYEQYF. DNA for the CDR3: TGTGCCAGCTCACCACAGGGGCCTCCCTACGAGCAGTACTTC.

This clonotype occurred a few times. This chain links TRBV10-2 with TRBJ1-6; weak D call: TRBD1 (6 bases). CDR1 is WSHSY and CDR2 is SAAADI in the germline V gene. Trimming cost V 6 bases and J 3 bases, with 18 bases left between them. The CDR3 loop spans 17 amino acids. Here the CDR3 reads CASRLMGGRFYNSPLHF. The CDR3 nucleotides are TGCGCCAGCAGACTTATGGGGGGGCGATTCTATAATTCACCCCTCCACTTT.